The 15 T cell receptor beta chains in this list originate from one sample, sequenced in a study of T-cell memory formation after mild COVID-19. MiXCR, run by TCRdb on the 5' RACE reads, gives a single entry per CDR3 protein. The repertoire holds 450,000 to 650,000 distinct CDR3 sequences, with around 17% as singletons. Sequenced sample: PBMCs or a T cell subset sorted from them (not recorded which). Every receptor here comes from an adult woman who had mild COVID-19 (a few samples of this study predate the infection). Cell type and time point are not known.

The chain links TRBV18 to TRBJ2-3; D gene unclear. Germline V lookup: CDR1 KGHSH, CDR2 LQKENI. CDR3 size: 17 residues. V was trimmed by 2 bases and J by 2 bases, leaving 17 bases between them. The CDR3 DNA reads TGTGCCAGCTCACCAAAAGAACCACCCGATACCACAGATACGCAGTATTTT. It translates to CASSPKEPPDTTDTQYF.

The V gene is TRBV7-3, the J gene TRBJ1-1, with 7 bases lining up with TRBD1. Looked up from germline, CDR1 is SGHTA and CDR2 is FQGTGA. Unmatched junction bases numbered 11, after V lost 8 bases and J lost 5 bases. This CDR3 has 14 amino acids. The CDR3 DNA reads as TGTGCCAGCCTCTACAGGGGTTTCCTGACTGAAGCTTTCTTT. Residues: CASLYRGFLTEAFF.

This clonotype came up a few times. The gene calls are TRBV9 and TRBJ2-7; possibly TRBD1 or TRBD2 for D (6 bases each). The length of the CDR3 is 15 residues. From germline, CDR1 is SGDLS and CDR2 YYNGEE. The V end was cut by 3 bases, the J end by 3 bases, with 16 bases between. CDR3 DNA sequence: TGTGCCAGCAGCGCGCGGGAAAGGGGGTTCTACGAGCAGTACTTC. It specifies CASSARERGFYEQYF. Based on the CDR3 plus reference TRBV9 and TRBJ2-7, the full variable domain is DSGVTQTPKHLITATGQRVTLRCSPRSGDLSVYWYQQSLDQGLQFLIQYYNGEERAKGNILERFSAQQFPDLHSELNLSSLELGDSALYFCASSARERGFYEQYFGPGTRLTVT.

The chain's CDR3 is CASSPGVWYTGELFF. CDR3 nucleotide sequence: TGTGCCAGCAGCCCAGGGGTTTGGTACACCGGGGAGCTGTTTTTT. This rearrangement joins TRBV7-8 to TRBJ2-2; D is possibly TRBD1 (6 bases). Germline loops: CDR1 SGHVS, CDR2 FQNEAQ. The CDR3 extends over 15 amino acids. Trimming shortened V by 5 bases and J by 3 bases, and 13 bases separated the two germline ends.

The chain uses TRBV4-3 and TRBJ2-7; no definite D call. Trimming removed 0 bases from V and 1 base from J, with 10 bases in between. CDR3 size: 15 residues. Germline CDR1 and CDR2: LGHNA and YSLEER. The CDR3 loop is CASSQEAALSYEQYF. Here the CDR3 DNA reads TGCGCCAGCAGCCAAGAAGCAGCGCTGTCCTACGAGCAGTACTTC.

The chain carries TRBV7-2 and TRBJ2-7; 12 bases fit TRBD2. The CDR3 is 17 amino acids. The trim removed 4 bases at V and 2 bases at J, leaving 9 bases unmatched. Germline assignment: CDR1 SGHTA and CDR2 FQGNSA. The CDR3 bases are TGTGCCAGCAGCTCCAGACTAGCGGGAGCGCTTCCCTACGAGCAGTACTTC. Its protein product is CASSSRLAGALPYEQYF.

This chain links TRBV7-9 with TRBJ2-1; D uncertain. The V end lost 10 bases, the J end lost 5 bases, and 21 bases lay between the germline ends. This CDR3 is 15 amino acids long. Per the germline V gene, CDR1 is SEHNR and CDR2 is FQNEAQ (reference sequence). As DNA, the CDR3 is TGTGCCACCCTTGCCCCGACTCCACTGGACAATGAGCAGTTCTTC. As protein: CATLAPTPLDNEQFF.

This clonotype was seen a handful of times. The chain carries TRBV7-2 and TRBJ1-1; 10 nucleotides align to TRBD1. The CDR3 loop spans 16 amino acids. CDR1 and CDR2 from the germline V gene are SGHTA and FQGNSA. With 4 bases clipped from V and 5 bases from J, the junction kept 10 bases outside the gene matches. CDR3 coding DNA: TGTGCCAGCAGCTCAGCCTCGGGACAGGGGAATACTGAAGCTTTCTTT. Amino acids: CASSSASGQGNTEAFF.

The chain couples TRBV12-3 or TRBV12-4 to TRBJ2-3; either TRBD1 or TRBD2 may fit D (5 bases each). CDR3 length: 15 amino acids. V gave up 5 bases and J gave up 3 bases, with 15 bases separating them. CDR3 coding DNA: TGTGCCAGCAGTCCGCCCACGGGGCCTACAGATACGCAGTATTTT. Encoded protein: CASSPPTGPTDTQYF.

The rearrangement links TRBV3-1 to TRBJ1-1; D gene unclear. Germline values: CDR1 LGHDT, CDR2 YNNKEL (reference sequence). The CDR3 sequence is 13 residues long. V was shortened by 5 bases and J by 1 base, with 8 bases between the two germline ends. The CDR3 protein is CASSGDTNTEAFF. CDR3 in DNA: TGTGCCAGCAGCGGGGATACGAACACTGAAGCTTTCTTT. The full variable domain, with the rest looked up from reference TRBV3-1 and TRBJ1-1, is DTAVSQTPKYLVTQMGNDKSIKCEQNLGHDTMYWYKQDSKKFLKIMFSYNNKELIINETVPNRFSPKSPDKAHLNLHINSLELGDSAVYFCASSGDTNTEAFFGQGTRLTVV.

This clonotype showed up just a few times. This chain joins TRBV19 and TRBJ1-1; 7 bases map to TRBD1. The germline gives CDR1 LNHDA, CDR2 SQIVND (reference sequence). The CDR3 has 13 amino acids. J lost 4 bases, V lost 7 bases, and 6 bases had no gene match. The CDR3 here is CASTDRVSTEAFF. DNA for the CDR3: TGTGCCAGTACCGACAGGGTGAGCACTGAAGCTTTCTTT. Complete variable domain (other parts from reference TRBV19 and TRBJ1-1): DGGITQSPKYLFRKEGQNVTLSCEQNLNHDAMYWYRQDPGQGLRLIYYSQIVNDFQKGDIAEGYSVSREKKESFPLTVTSAQKNPTAFYLCASTDRVSTEAFFGQGTRLTVV.

The chain uses TRBV4-1 and TRBJ2-1, with 12 bases identical to TRBD2. The CDR3 consists of 17 residues. V trimming: 4 bases; J trimming: 10 bases; junction bases outside the gene matches: 14. The germline V gene has CDR1 MGHRA and CDR2 YSYEKL. CDR3 coding DNA: TGCGCCAGCAGCCGAGCCCAACTAGCGGGGGGCGAATGGGAGCAGTTCTTC. This encodes CASSRAQLAGGEWEQFF.

This clonotype turned up a few times. CDR3 in DNA: TGTGCCAGCACGGTCCCCCCGGGGAGTAGCACAGATACGCAGTATTTT. It translates to CASTVPPGSSTDTQYF. This chain connects TRBV12-3 or TRBV12-4 to TRBJ2-3; tentatively, D is TRBD2 (5 bases). The CDR3 has 16 amino acids. V lost 7 bases to trimming and J lost 0 bases, with 17 bases between them.

This clonotype turned up a few times. V usage is TRBV12-3 or TRBV12-4 and J usage is TRBJ2-1; no reliable D call. The CDR3 has 14 amino acids. V was pared by 6 bases and J by 4 bases, with 13 bases between. The CDR3 protein is CASSPRGRYNEQFF. The CDR3 nucleotides are TGTGCCAGCAGCCCCCGAGGCAGATACAATGAGCAGTTCTTC.

J is TRBJ2-7 and V is TRBV3-1, with 7 bases aligning to TRBD2. CDR1 LGHDT and CDR2 YNNKEL come from the germline V gene (reference sequence). This CDR3 spans 15 amino acids. V gave up 0 bases and J gave up 0 bases; unmatched junction bases: 2. CDR3 loop: CASSQDGGFSYEQYF. The CDR3 DNA follows: TGTGCCAGCAGCCAAGACGGGGGGTTCTCCTACGAGCAGTACTTC.